The source of this TCR beta chain is a study of T cell repertoires in cytomegalovirus infection. About the study: Public signatures in TCR beta pointed to CMV infection and matching HLA type.

CDR1 and CDR2 (germline): SGHAT, FQNNGV. The CDR3 is 15 amino acids. V gave up 0 bases and J gave up 0 bases, with 6 bases separating them. TCRdb independently ran MiXCR on the reads; one entry per CDR3 protein. The top ten hold around 13% of the sample, which has fewer than 900,000 distinct CDR3 sequences, almost 30% seen once. Findings and limits, study-wide: HLA-C-restricted CMV clonotypes gave the most frequent clonotype in two of eight donors.

About this clonotype itself: What it recognizes is unknown.

The J gene is TRBJ1-3, the V gene TRBV11-2; TRBD1 is a possible D gene (5 bases). The origin of this receptor is a human donor in good health (CMV status not recorded). Some clones in this sample may be carry-over from other donors' samples. The specimen was cultured CD8+ T cells from PBMCs, collected from culture after CMV antigen stimulation. In DNA, the CDR3 is TGTGCCAGCAGCTTAGAGAGGGGCTCTGGAAACACCATATATTTT. It codes for CASSLERGSGNTIYF.